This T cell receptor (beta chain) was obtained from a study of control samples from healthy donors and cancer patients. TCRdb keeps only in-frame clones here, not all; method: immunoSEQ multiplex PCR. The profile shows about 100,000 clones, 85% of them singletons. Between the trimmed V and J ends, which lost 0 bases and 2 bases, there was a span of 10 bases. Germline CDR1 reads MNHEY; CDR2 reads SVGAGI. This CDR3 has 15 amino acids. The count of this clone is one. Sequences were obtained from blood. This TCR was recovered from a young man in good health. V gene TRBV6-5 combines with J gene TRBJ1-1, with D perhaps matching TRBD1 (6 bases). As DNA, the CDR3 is TGTGCCAGCAGTTACTCGGGACATCAAAACACTGAAGCTTTCTTT. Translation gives CASSYSGHQNTEAFF.